One T cell receptor beta chain is described in this entry. The target antigen is unknown. The V and J ends lost 0 bases and 4 bases, in that order; junction bases with no gene match: 6. The CDR3 is 16 residues long. Germline loops: CDR1 LGHDT, CDR2 YNNKEL (reference sequence). The assay was immunoSEQ multiplex PCR, and TCRdb's table has in-frame clones only and misses some. The table lists roughly 79,000 clones, around 92% of them singletons. This entry belongs to a study of T cell responses to AZD1222 COVID-19 vaccine. General observations from the study: Repertoires were collected only later (after the peak T cell response had occurred). The donor cohort was predominantly white British with a female majority, and clonal diversity may have been underestimated. Vaccine-related CD4 TCRs covered spike, predominating at 160-218 and 743-854.

Source: peripheral blood, taken on day 0 of MenACWY control vaccination. The TCR originated in an adult in good health. The chain carries TRBV3-1 (or the pseudogene TRBV3-2) and TRBJ2-3, with 8 positions matching TRBD2. The CDR3 loop reads CASSQDHGGAPDTQYF. The CDR3, as DNA: TGTGCCAGCAGCCAAGATCACGGGGGGGCCCCAGATACGCAGTATTTT.